This entry features one T cell receptor (beta chain) sequence. Here immunoSEQ multiplex PCR was the method, and the copy in TCRdb shows in-frame clones only, minus some. The sample consists of under 150,000 clones, approximately 90% of them appearing once. The source of the sample is a study of T cell responses to AZD1222 COVID-19 vaccine. This CDR3 contains 15 residues. V was pared by 6 bases and J by 4 bases, with 18 bases between. Germline V gene sequence: CDR1 MDHEN, CDR2 SYDVKM. V gene TRBV28 combines with J gene TRBJ1-2; possible D gene TRBD1, 5 bases. This sample comprised peripheral blood, obtained 28 days after the second AZD1222 dose. This sequence originates from an adult who received the AZD1222 COVID-19 vaccine. The CDR3 loop reads CASRSPGTLPYGYTF. The CDR3 nucleotides read TGTGCCAGCAGATCCCCCGGGACCCTTCCCTATGGCTACACCTTC.